The clone carrying this T cell receptor beta chain turned up a few times. The antigen remains unidentified. There are 14 residues in the CDR3. The V segment lost 5 bases and the J segment 7 bases; nucleotides outside the gene matches: 7. CDR1 and CDR2 (germline): MNHEY, SVGEGT. These data belong to a study of T cell repertoires in cytomegalovirus infection. General study points: HLA-C-restricted CMV clonotypes gave the most frequent clonotype in two of eight donors.

TCRdb called the reads again in MiXCR, with one record for every CDR3 protein. Of 830,000 or so distinct CDR3 sequences listed, approximately 32% were seen once; the top ten hold 12%. The sequence was collected from a human donor in good health (CMV status not recorded). Some clones in this sample may be carry-over from other donors' samples. The chain links TRBV6-2 or TRBV6-3 to TRBJ1-4, with TRBD1 identical over 7 bases. This sample comprised cultured CD8+ T cells from PBMCs, obtained from culture after CMV antigen stimulation. CDR3 nucleotides: TGTGCCAGCAGTGATCGGGACAGTTTTGAAAAACTGTTTTTT. This sequence encodes CASSDRDSFEKLFF.